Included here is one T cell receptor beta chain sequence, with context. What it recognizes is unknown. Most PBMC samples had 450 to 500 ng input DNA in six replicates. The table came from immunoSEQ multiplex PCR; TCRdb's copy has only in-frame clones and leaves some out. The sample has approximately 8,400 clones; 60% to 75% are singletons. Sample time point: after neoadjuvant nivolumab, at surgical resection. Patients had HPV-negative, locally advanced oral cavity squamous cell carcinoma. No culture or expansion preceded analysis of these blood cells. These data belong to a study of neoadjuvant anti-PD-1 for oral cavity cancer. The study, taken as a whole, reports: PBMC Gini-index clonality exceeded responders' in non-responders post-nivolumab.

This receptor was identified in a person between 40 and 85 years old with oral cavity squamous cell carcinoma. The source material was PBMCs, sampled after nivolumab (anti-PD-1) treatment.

CDR3 DNA sequence: TGTGCCAGCAGCTTAATCGGACTAGCGGCTAATGAGCAGTTCTTC. Translating it yields CASSLIGLAANEQFF. The rearrangement joins TRBV7-2 to TRBJ2-1; 10 nucleotides match TRBD2. CDR3 size: 15 residues. V shed 2 bases, J shed 7 bases, and the junction held 5 bases outside the gene matches. Germline CDR1 and CDR2: SGHTA and FQGNSA.